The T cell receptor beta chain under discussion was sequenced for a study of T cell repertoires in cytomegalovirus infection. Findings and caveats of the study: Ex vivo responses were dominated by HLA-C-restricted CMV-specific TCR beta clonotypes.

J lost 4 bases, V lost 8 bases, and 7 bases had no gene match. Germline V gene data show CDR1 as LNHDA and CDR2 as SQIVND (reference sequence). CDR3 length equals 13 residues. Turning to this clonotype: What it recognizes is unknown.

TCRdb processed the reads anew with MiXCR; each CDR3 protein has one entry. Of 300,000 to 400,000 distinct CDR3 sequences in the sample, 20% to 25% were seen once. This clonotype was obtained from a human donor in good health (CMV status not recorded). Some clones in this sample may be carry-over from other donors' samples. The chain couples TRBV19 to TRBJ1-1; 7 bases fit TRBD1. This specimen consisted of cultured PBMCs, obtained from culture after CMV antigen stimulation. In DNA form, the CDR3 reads TGTGCCAGTGGGGCGGACAGGTCCACTGAAGCTTTCTTT. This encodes CASGADRSTEAFF.